This T cell receptor (beta chain) was identified in a study of T cell responses to AZD1222 COVID-19 vaccine (dated by TCRdb to the early 2020s). In terms of the full investigation: TCR sequencing was performed for roughly 250 trial participants, of whom about 200 were given two doses of AZD1222 and 26 were given two doses of MenACWY control vaccine. Trial participants were enrolled by age into 18-55, 56-69 and 70-plus year subgroups, with approximately 150, 28 and 58 TCR-sequenced participants respectively. General findings and caveats noted by the study authors: After two AZD1222 doses, spike-specific TCR breadth and depth were significantly higher than at day 0 and than in MenACWY recipients. The vaccine-associated CD4 TCRs covered the entire spike protein, and the dominant responses fell in regions 160-218 and 743-854. No day 14 peak-response samples were available, so repertoires were characterized only after the peak T cell response. The 56-69-year group was small, and its depth increase did not reach significance, likely because of low power. Reportedly, close to half of the unique spike-specific TCRs recognized epitopes lying outside the regions that are mutated in the B.1.351 and B.1.1.7 variants. Most participants were white British and females outnumbered males, and the authors suggested that clonal diversity may have been underestimated. Only five to seven AZD1222 recipients were SARS-CoV-2 seropositive at baseline, limiting conclusions about previously exposed vaccinees.

The sample holds one count of this clone. Its cognate antigen has yet to be identified. There are no base qualities to consult, and no much larger clone falls within one base. The CDR3 regions of human TCRbeta chains were analyzed by immunosequencing. The authors' pipeline ran thus. Repertoire TCRs were checked for matches against a reference library of SARS-CoV-2-specific TCRs that had been generated using the MIRA antigen-specificity platform. Breadth meant the fraction of unique TCRs that were SARS-CoV-2-associated, whereas depth meant the fraction of total T cells that were SARS-CoV-2-associated. Using the MIRA data, every spike-specific TCR was mapped to the spike region that the TCR reacted to and assigned to either a CD4 or a CD8 class. Log10-transformed breadth and depth values were compared by one-way ANOVA with Sidak's multiple comparisons tests. This immuneACCESS table, as held by TCRdb, lists in-frame sequences with V and J called but not all clones. Of the missing ones, under half trace to an unresolved V gene in checked studies; the others have no known cause. From that table come the V and J calls and clone size; the DNA was used to work out D and trimming. This sample comprises about 150,000 clones, 90% of them detected only once. The ten most abundant clones make up over 1.2% of the sample.

The sample's time point label is to be understood as: about 28 days (+/-7) after the second vaccine dose. AZD1222 recipients with second doses at about 4 weeks or about 12 weeks were pooled, because spike-specific TCR depth and breadth did not differ between schedules. Samples from vaccinated people were obtained from the UK trials COV001 and COV002, which included a single-blind randomized controlled phase 2/3 trial of AZD1222 (ChAdOx1 nCoV-19) in healthy adults. For TCRbeta chain sequencing, PBMC samples from trial participants were taken at day 0 and at day 28 after the second dose. The cysteine opens and the phenylalanine closes a CDR3 of 14 amino acids. Here the CDR3 DNA is all that survives: 42 bases in frame from base 1. The junction carries 15 bases between V and J, which are trimmed by 6 bases and 4 bases respectively. The germline V gene encodes CDR1 MNHNY and CDR2 SVGAGI (reference sequence).

The source was peripheral blood, collected 28 days after the second AZD1222 dose. This clonotype was obtained from an adult who received the AZD1222 COVID-19 vaccine. The chain joins TRBV6-6 to TRBJ1-2; no D gene can be assigned with confidence. The DNA is TGTGCCAGCAGCTCCGGGCAGGCGGTCTATGGCTACACCTTC. Its amino acids are CASSSGQAVYGYTF.